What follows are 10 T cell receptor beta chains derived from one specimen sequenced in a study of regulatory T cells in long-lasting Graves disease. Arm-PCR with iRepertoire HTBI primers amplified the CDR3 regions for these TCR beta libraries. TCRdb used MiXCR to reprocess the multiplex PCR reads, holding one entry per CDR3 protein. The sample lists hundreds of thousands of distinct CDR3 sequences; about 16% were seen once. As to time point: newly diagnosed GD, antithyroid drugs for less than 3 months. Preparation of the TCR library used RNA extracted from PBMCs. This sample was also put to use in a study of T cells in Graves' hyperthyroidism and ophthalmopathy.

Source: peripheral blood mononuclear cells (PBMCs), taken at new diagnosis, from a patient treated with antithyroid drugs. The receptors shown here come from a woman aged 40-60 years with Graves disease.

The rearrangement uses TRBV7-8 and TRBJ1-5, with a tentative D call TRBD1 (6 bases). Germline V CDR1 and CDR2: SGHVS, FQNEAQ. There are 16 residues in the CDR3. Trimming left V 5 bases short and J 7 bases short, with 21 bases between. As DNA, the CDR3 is TGTGCCAGCAGCCCTGGGAAGGCAGTAGGGGGACAGCCCCAGCATTTT. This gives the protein CASSPGKAVGGQPQHF. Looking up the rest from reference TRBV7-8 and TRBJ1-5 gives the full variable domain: GAGVSQSPRYKVAKRGQDVALRCDPISGHVSLFWYQQALGQGPEFLTYFQNEAQLDKSGLPSDRFFAERPEGSVSTLKIQRTQQEDSAVYLCASSPGKAVGGQPQHFGDGTRLSIL.

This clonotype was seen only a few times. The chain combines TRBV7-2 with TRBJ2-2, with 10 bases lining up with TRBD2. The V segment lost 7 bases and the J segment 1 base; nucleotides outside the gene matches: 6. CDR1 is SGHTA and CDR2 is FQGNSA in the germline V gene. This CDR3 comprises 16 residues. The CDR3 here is CASNVERGGNTGELFF. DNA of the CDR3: TGTGCCAGCAACGTGGAGCGGGGGGGGAACACCGGGGAGCTGTTTTTT.

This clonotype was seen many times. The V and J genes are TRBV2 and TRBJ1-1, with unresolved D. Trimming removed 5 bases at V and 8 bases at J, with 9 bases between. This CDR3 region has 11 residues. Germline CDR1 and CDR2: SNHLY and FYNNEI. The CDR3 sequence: CASSPRVEAFF. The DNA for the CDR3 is TGTGCCAGCAGTCCCCGGGTCGAAGCTTTCTTT.

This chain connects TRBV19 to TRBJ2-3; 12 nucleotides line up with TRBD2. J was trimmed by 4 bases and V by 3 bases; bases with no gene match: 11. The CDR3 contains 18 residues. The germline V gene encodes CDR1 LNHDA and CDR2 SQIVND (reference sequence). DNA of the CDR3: TGTGCCAGTAGTATTGTATGGCTAGCGGGGGGGCAATCAGATACGCAGTATTTT. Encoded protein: CASSIVWLAGGQSDTQYF.

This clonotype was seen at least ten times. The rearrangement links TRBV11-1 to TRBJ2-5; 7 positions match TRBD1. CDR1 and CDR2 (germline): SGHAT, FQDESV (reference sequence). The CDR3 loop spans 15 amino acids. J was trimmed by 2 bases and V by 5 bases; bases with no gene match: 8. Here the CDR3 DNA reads TGTGCCAGCAGCCAGGGACAGTCTCTTCAAGAGACCCAGTACTTC. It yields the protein CASSQGQSLQETQYF.

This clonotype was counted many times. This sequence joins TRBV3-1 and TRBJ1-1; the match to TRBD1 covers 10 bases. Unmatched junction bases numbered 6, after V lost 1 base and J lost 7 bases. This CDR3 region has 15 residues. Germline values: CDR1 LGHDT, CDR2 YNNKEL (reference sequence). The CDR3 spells CASSQGTGGTLEAFF. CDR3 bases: TGTGCCAGCAGCCAAGGGACAGGGGGTACCCTTGAAGCTTTCTTT. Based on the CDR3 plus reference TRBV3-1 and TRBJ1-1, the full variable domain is DTAVSQTPKYLVTQMGNDKSIKCEQNLGHDTMYWYKQDSKKFLKIMFSYNNKELIINETVPNRFSPKSPDKAHLNLHINSLELGDSAVYFCASSQGTGGTLEAFFGQGTRLTVV.

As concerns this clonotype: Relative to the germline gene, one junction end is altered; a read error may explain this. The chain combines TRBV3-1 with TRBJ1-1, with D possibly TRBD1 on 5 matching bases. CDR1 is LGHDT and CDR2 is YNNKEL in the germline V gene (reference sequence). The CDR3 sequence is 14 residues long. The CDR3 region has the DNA TGTGCCAGCAGCCAAGGGGGCGCGAACACTGAAGCTTCCTTT. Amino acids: CASSQGGANTEASF.

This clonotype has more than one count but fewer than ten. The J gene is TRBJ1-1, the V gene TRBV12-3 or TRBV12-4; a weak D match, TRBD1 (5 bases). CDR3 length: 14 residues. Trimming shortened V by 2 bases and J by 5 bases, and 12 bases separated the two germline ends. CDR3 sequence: CASSLRGEGTEAFF. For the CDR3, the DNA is TGTGCCAGCAGTTTACGGGGGGAAGGAACTGAAGCTTTCTTT.

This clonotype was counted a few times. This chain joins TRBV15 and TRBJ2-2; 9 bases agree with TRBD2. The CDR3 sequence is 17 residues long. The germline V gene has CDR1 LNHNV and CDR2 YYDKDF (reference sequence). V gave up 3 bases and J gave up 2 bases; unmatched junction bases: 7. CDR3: CATSSPRGGGNTGELFF. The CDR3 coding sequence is TGTGCCACCAGCAGTCCGCGGGGGGGGGGAAACACCGGGGAGCTGTTTTTT.

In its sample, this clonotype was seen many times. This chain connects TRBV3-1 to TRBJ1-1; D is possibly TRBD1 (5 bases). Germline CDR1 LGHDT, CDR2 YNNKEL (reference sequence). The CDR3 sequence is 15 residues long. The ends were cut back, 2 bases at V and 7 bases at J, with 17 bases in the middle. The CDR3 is CASSQTGVSPNEAFF. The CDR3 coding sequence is TGTGCCAGCAGCCAAACAGGTGTAAGCCCAAATGAAGCTTTCTTT.